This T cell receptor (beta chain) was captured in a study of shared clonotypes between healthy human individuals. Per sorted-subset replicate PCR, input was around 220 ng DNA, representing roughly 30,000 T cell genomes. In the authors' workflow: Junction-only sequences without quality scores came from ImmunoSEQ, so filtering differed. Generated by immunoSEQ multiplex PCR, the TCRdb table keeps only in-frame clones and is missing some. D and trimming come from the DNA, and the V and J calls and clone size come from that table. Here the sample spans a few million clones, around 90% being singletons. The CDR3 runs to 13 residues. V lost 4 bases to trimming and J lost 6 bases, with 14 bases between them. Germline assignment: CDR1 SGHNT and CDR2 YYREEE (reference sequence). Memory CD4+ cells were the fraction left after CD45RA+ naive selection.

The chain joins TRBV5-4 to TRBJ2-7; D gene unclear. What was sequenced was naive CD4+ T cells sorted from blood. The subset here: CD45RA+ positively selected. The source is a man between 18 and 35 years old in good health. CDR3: CASSPGSEREQYF. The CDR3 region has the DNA TGTGCCAGCAGCCCCGGGTCTGAACGCGAGCAGTACTTC.